A single sample gave rise to the 4 T cell receptor beta chains below, sequenced in a study of cytomegalovirus exposure and HLA in healthy donors. The PCR ran on 60 Vbeta and 13 Jbeta primers. Sequencing was performed with immunoSEQ multiplex PCR; in TCRdb, only in-frame clones are kept and a portion is missing. The data show some 130,000 clones, 80% seen once. The sample consisted of PBMCs. The origin of the receptors is a man aged 25 to 40 in good health and CMV-seronegative.

This sequence joins TRBV10-3 and TRBJ2-5, with 8 bases that match TRBD1. The J call may be wrong; the DNA end is better matched by TRBJ2-7. Germline values: CDR1 ENHRY, CDR2 SYGVKD. This CDR3 spans 14 amino acids. CDR3 region: CAISEWTGRYEQYF. CDR3 DNA sequence: TGTGCCATCAGTGAGTGGACAGGGCGCTACGAGCAGTACTTC.

The V and J genes are TRBV6-9 and TRBJ2-1; D perhaps matches TRBD2 (6 bases). Trimming left V 0 bases short and J 5 bases short, with 11 bases between. Germline CDR1 MNHGY, CDR2 SVAAGI. This CDR3 is built from 15 residues. Here the CDR3 reads CASSYSSGRNNEQFF. Written as DNA, the CDR3 is TGTGCCAGCAGTTATTCTAGCGGCAGAAACAATGAGCAGTTCTTC.

The J gene is TRBJ2-5, the V gene TRBV10-3, with 7 bases that match TRBD2. Germline V gene data show CDR1 as ENHRY and CDR2 as SYGVKD. The CDR3 has 14 amino acids. Trimming at V came to 6 bases and at J to 5 bases, leaving 9 bases not matched to a gene. The CDR3 DNA follows: TGTGCCATCAGGGCGGGAGATTTAGGGGAGACCCAGTACTTC. Translated: CAIRAGDLGETQYF.

This clone occurred many times. This chain uses TRBV7-9 with TRBJ2-7; perhaps TRBD2 as D (6 bases). CDR3 size: 11 residues. CDR1 is SEHNR, CDR2 FQNEAQ, per germline (reference sequence). The CDR3 DNA reads TGTGCTAGCGATGGGGGGTACGAGCAGTACTTC. Residues: CASDGGYEQYF.